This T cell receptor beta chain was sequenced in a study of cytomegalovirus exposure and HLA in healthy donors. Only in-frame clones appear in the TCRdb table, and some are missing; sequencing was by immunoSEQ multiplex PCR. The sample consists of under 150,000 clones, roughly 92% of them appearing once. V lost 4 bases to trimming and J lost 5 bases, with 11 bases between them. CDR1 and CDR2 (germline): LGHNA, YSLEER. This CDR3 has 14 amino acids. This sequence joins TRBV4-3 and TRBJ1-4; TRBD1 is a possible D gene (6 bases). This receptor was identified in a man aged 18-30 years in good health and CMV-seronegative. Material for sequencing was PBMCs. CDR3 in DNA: TGCGCCAGCAGCCCGGGACATAACAATGAAAAACTGTTTTTT. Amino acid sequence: CASSPGHNNEKLFF.